This T cell receptor beta chain was recorded in a study of blood T cell repertoires in COVID-19. Study information: The study drew acute and convalescent COVID-19 samples from the United States, Italy and Spain. From T cells, B-cell-depleted T cells, or PBMCs came the material, which was cDNA or gDNA.

Per the original methods: Reference gene primer amplification yielded estimated nucleated cell counts. TCRdb's copy holds only in-frame clones and misses some; the assay was immunoSEQ multiplex PCR. V and J calls plus clone size are reproduced from that table; the DNA served to infer D and trimming. The sample shows some 150,000 clones, 80% to 90% of them seen only once. Trimming cost V 4 bases and J 1 base, with 10 bases left between them. The CDR3 is 15 amino acids. Germline V gene sequence: CDR1 MGHRA, CDR2 YSYEKL. This clone has a handful of counts. Source material: peripheral blood. The rearrangement uses TRBV4-1 and TRBJ2-2, with D tentatively TRBD2 (6 bases). The clonotype originates from a woman between 45 and 65 years old in a cohort sampled during active or convalescent COVID-19. The chain's CDR3 is CASSRIGGNTGELFF. DNA for the CDR3: TGCGCCAGCAGCCGGATCGGGGGGAACACCGGGGAGCTGTTTTTT.